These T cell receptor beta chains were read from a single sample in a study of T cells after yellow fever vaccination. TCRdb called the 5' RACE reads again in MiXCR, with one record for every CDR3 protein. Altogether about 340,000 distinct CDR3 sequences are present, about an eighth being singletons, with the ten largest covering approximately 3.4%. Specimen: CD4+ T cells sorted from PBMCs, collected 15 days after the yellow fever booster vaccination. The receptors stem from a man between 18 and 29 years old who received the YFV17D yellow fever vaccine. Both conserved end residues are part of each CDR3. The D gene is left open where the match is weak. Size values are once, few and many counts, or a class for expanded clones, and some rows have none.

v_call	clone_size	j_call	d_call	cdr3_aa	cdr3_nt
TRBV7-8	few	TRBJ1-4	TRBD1	CASSLARGLGEKLFF	TGTGCCAGCAGCTTAGCCAGGGGGCTGGGTGAAAAACTGTTTTTT
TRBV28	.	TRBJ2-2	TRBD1	CASSSGGVSTGELFF	TGTGCCAGCAGTTCAGGGGGCGTCAGCACCGGGGAGCTGTTTTTT
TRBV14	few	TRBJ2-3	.	CASSPFERGTDTQYF	TGTGCCAGCAGCCCTTTTGAAAGGGGCACAGATACGCAGTATTTT
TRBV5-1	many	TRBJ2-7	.	CASSLVSGAYEQYF	TGCGCCAGCAGCTTGGTCTCCGGGGCCTACGAGCAGTACTTC
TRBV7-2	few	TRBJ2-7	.	CASSPKGRGRYEQYF	TGTGCCAGCAGCCCCAAGGGTAGGGGTCGCTACGAGCAGTACTTC
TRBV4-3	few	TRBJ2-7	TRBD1	CASSQDATGGTVTYEQYF	TGCGCCAGCAGCCAAGATGCGACAGGGGGGACGGTTACATACGAGCAGTACTTC
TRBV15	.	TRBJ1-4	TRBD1	CATSRRQGLSNEKLFF	TGTGCCACCAGCCGGCGACAGGGACTTTCTAATGAAAAACTGTTTTTT
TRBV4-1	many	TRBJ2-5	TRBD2	CASSPMGGGTQYF	TGCGCCAGCAGCCCGATGGGCGGGGGGACCCAGTACTTC
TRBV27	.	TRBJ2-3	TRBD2	CASSPRTSLSTQYF	TGTGCCAGCAGTCCCCGGACTAGCCTGAGTACGCAGTATTTT
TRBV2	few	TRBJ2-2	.	CASTREPGELFF	TGTGCCAGTACCAGGGAGCCCGGGGAGCTGTTTTTT
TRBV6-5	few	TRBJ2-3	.	CASSPGQSPLPTDTQYF	TGTGCCAGCAGTCCCGGACAGAGCCCACTTCCCACAGATACGCAGTATTTT
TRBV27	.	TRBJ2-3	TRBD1	CASSLSLRQGSDTQYF	TGTGCCAGCAGTTTATCACTGAGACAGGGATCAGATACGCAGTATTTT
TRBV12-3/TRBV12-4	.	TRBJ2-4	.	CASSFRLAKNIQYF	TGTGCCAGCAGTTTCCGGTTAGCCAAAAACATTCAGTACTTC
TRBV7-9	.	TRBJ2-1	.	CASSLTSNEQFF	TGTGCCAGCAGCTTGACTAGCAATGAGCAGTTCTTC
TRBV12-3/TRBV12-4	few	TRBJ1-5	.	CASSPQGFSNQPQHF	TGTGCCAGCAGTCCTCAGGGGTTTAGCAATCAGCCCCAGCATTTT
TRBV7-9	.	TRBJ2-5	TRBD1	CASSPGDRVYQETQYF	TGTGCCAGCAGCCCCGGGGACAGGGTATACCAAGAGACCCAGTACTTC
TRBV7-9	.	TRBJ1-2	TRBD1	CASSLSRQGNYGYTF	TGTGCCAGCAGCTTATCCCGACAGGGGAACTATGGCTACACCTTC
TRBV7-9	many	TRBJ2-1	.	CASSLMGLPYNEQFF	TGTGCCAGCAGCCTCATGGGGCTCCCCTACAATGAGCAGTTCTTC
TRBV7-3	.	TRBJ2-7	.	CASSLTAAGEQYF	TGTGCCAGCAGCTTAACAGCTGCAGGCGAGCAGTACTTC
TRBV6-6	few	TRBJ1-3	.	CASSYTGGNTIYF	TGTGCCAGCAGTTACACAGGTGGAAACACCATATATTTT
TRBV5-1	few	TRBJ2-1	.	CASGYSYNEQFF	TGCGCCAGCGGTTACTCCTACAATGAGCAGTTCTTC
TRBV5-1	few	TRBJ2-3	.	CASSLASLYTDTQYF	TGCGCCAGCAGCTTGGCCTCGTTGTACACAGATACGCAGTATTTT
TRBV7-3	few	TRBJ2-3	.	CASSPPGGLDTQYF	TGTGCCAGCAGCCCACCGGGGGGCTTAGATACGCAGTATTTT
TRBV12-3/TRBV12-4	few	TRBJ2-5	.	CASSLEVARVETQYF	TGTGCCAGCAGTTTGGAAGTAGCGAGGGTTGAGACCCAGTACTTC
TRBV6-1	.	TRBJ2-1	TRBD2	CASSESRAGGSEQFF	TGTGCCAGCAGTGAATCCCGAGCGGGCGGGAGTGAGCAGTTCTTC
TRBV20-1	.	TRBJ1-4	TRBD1	CSAWTGGAGEKLFF	TGCAGTGCGTGGACAGGGGGCGCAGGGGAAAAACTGTTTTTT
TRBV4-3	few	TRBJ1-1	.	CASSQDSWDEAFF	TGCGCCAGCAGCCAAGATAGCTGGGATGAAGCTTTCTTT
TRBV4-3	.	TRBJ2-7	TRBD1	CASSHRQGDEQYF	TGCGCCAGCAGCCACCGACAGGGAGACGAGCAGTACTTC
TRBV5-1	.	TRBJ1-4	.	CASSLSGRGEKLFF	TGCGCCAGCAGCTTGTCGGGGAGAGGTGAAAAACTGTTTTTT
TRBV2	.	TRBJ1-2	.	CASSSYQPGESYGYTF	TGTGCCAGCAGTAGTTATCAGCCGGGGGAAAGCTATGGCTACACCTTC
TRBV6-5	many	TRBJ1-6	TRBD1	CASSWTGANSPLHF	TGTGCCAGCAGTTGGACAGGGGCTAATTCACCCCTCCACTTT
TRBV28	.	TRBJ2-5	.	CASSSPPGQETQYF	TGTGCCAGCAGTTCTCCCCCAGGGCAAGAGACCCAGTACTTC
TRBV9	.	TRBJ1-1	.	CASSVAATGSEAFF	TGTGCCAGCAGCGTAGCTGCTACGGGGTCCGAAGCTTTCTTT
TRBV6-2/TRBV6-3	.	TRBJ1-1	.	CASSYDWVNTEAFF	TGTGCCAGCAGTTACGACTGGGTGAACACTGAAGCTTTCTTT
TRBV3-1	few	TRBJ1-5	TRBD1	CASSQGQGSFQPQHF	TGTGCCAGCAGCCAGGGACAGGGTTCTTTCCAGCCCCAGCATTTT
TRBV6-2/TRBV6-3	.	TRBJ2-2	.	CASSFLRDTGELFF	TGTGCCAGCAGTTTCCTGAGGGATACCGGGGAGCTGTTTTTT
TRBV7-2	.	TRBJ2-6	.	CASSLKASGANVLTF	TGTGCCAGCAGCTTAAAGGCCTCTGGGGCCAACGTCCTGACTTTC
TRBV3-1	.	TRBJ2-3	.	CASTLGQLVTDTQYF	TGTGCCAGCACCCTCGGACAGCTAGTCACAGATACGCAGTATTTT